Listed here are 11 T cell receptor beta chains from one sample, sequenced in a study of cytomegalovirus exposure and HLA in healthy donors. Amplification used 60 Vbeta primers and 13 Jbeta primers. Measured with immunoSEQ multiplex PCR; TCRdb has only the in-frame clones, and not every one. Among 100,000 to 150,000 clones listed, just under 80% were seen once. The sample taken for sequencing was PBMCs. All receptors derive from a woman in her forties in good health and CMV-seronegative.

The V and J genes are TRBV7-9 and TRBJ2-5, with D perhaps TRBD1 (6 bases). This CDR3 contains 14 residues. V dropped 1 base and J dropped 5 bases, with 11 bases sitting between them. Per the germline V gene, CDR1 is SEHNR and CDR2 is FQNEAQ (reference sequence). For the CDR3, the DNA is TGTGCCAGCAGCTTAGGTGGGGGCGGGGAGACCCAGTACTTC. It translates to CASSLGGGGETQYF.

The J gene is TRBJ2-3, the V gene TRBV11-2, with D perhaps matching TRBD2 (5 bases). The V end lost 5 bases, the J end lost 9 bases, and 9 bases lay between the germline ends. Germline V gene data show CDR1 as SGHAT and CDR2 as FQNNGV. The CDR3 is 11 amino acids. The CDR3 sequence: CASSLPGTQYF. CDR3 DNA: TGTGCCAGCAGCCTGCCGGGGACGCAGTATTTT. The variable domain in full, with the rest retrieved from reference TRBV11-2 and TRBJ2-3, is EAGVAQSPRYKIIEKRQSVAFWCNPISGHATLYWYQQILGQGPKLLIQFQNNGVVDDSQLPKDRFSAERLKGVDSTLKIQPAKLEDSAVYLCASSLPGTQYFGPGTRLTVL.

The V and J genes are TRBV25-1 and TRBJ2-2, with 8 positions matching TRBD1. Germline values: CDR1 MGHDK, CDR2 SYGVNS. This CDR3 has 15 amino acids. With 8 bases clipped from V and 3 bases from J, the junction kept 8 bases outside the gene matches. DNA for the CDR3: TGTGCCAGCGCCGACAGGGGCCGTGACACCGGGGAGCTGTTTTTT. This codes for CASADRGRDTGELFF. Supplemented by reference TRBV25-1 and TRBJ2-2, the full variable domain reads EADIYQTPRYLVIGTGKKITLECSQTMGHDKMYWYQQDPGMELHLIHYSYGVNSTEKGDLSSESTVSRIRTEHFPLTLESARPSHTSQYLCASADRGRDTGELFFGEGSRLTVL.

The CDR3 loop is CASSLEGHTQYF. As DNA, the CDR3 is TGCGCCAGCAGCTTGGAGGGGCATACGCAGTATTTT. The chain carries TRBV5-1 and TRBJ2-3, with D possibly TRBD1 on 5 matching bases. The CDR3 contains 12 residues. Germline V gene sequence: CDR1 SGHRS, CDR2 YFSETQ. Trimming removed 0 bases at V and 7 bases at J, with 6 bases between.

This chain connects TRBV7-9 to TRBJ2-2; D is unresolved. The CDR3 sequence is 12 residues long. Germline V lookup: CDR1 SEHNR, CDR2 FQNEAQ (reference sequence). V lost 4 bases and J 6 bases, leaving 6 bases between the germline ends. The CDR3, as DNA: TGTGCCAGCAGCTCTCCCCCCGGGGAGCTGTTTTTT. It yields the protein CASSSPPGELFF.

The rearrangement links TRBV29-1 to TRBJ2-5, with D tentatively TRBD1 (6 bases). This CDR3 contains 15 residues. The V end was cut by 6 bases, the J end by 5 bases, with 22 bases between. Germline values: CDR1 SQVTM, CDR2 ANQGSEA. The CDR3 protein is CSVRRDTDPGETQYF. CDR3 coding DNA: TGCAGCGTCAGACGGGACACTGATCCTGGGGAGACCCAGTACTTC.

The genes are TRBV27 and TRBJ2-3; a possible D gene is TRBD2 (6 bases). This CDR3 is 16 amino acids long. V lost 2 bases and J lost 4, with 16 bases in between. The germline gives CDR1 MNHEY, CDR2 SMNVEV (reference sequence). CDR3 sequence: CASSLTAGSRSDTQYF. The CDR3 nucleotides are TGTGCCAGCAGTTTAACGGCGGGATCAAGGTCAGATACGCAGTATTTT.

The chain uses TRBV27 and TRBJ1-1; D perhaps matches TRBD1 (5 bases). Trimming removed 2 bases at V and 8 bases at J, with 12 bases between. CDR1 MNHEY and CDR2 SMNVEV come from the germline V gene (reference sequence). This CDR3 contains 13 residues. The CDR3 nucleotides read TGTGCCAGCAGTTTACCCGACAGAACCGAAGCTTTCTTT. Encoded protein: CASSLPDRTEAFF.

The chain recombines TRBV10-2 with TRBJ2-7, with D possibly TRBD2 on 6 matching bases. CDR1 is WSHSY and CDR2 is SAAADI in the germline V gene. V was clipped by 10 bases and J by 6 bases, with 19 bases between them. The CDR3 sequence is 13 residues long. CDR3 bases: TGCGCCATCTCGCCGGGGGAAAGGAGCGAGCAGTACTTC. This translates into CAISPGERSEQYF.

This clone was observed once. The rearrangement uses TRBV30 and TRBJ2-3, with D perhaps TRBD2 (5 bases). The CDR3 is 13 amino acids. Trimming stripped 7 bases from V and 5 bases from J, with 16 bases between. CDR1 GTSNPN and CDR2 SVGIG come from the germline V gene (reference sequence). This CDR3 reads CAFVPAGGDTQYF. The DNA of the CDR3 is TGTGCCTTCGTTCCCGCGGGTGGAGATACGCAGTATTTT.

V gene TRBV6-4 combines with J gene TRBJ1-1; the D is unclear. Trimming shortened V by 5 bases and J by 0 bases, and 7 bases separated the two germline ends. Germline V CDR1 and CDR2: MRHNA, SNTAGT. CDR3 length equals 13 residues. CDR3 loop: CASSLEMNTEAFF. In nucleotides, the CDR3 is TGTGCCAGCAGTCTAGAGATGAACACTGAAGCTTTCTTT.